Following are 23 T cell receptor beta chains from one sample sequenced in a study. TCRdb recomputed calls from the RT-PCR reads with MiXCR, one row per CDR3 protein. The data hold about 700,000 distinct CDR3 sequences, with 14% observed a single time. Sequencing used memory CD4+ T cells from blood. Receptors originate from a female donor in good health, serving as a healthy control.

This clonotype was seen a few times. The V and J genes are TRBV2 and TRBJ2-5, with D maybe TRBD2 (5 bases). V dropped 8 bases and J dropped 0 bases, with 13 bases sitting between them. The germline gives CDR1 SNHLY, CDR2 FYNNEI. The CDR3 has 14 amino acids. CDR3 in amino acids: CASGELGDQETQYF. As DNA, the CDR3 is TGTGCCAGCGGGGAGCTGGGCGACCAAGAGACCCAGTACTTC. Full variable domain (remainder filled in from reference TRBV2 and TRBJ2-5): EPEVTQTPSHQVTQMGQEVILRCVPISNHLYFYWYRQILGQKVEFLVSFYNNEISEKSEIFDDQFSVERPDGSNFTLKIRSTKLEDSAMYFCASGELGDQETQYFGPGTRLLVL.

A few counts support this clonotype. The rearrangement links TRBV12-3 or TRBV12-4 to TRBJ1-2; D is unresolved. The CDR3 has 14 amino acids. Trimming took off 2 bases at V and 4 bases at J, with 11 bases between the two ends. The CDR3 sequence is CASSLTAGPYGYTF. The CDR3 coding sequence is TGTGCCAGCAGTTTAACGGCAGGACCCTATGGCTACACCTTC.

This clonotype was seen at least ten times. The V and J genes are TRBV29-1 and TRBJ2-7, with 9 nucleotides matching TRBD1. Trimming removed 4 bases from V and 6 bases from J; junction bases left unmatched: 13. The CDR3 loop spans 15 amino acids. Germline V lookup: CDR1 SQVTM, CDR2 ANQGSEA. The CDR3 DNA reads as TGCAGCGTTGGACTTGGACAGGGGTTAGGAGTCGAGCAGTACTTC. Translating it yields CSVGLGQGLGVEQYF.

This clonotype was found a few times. J is TRBJ1-5 and V is TRBV7-2, with D perhaps TRBD1 (5 bases). Between the trimmed V and J ends, which lost 1 base and 2 bases, there was a span of 12 bases. The length of the CDR3 is 16 residues. Per the germline V gene, CDR1 is SGHTA and CDR2 is FQGNSA. The CDR3 sequence: CASSLVAGYGNQPQHF. DNA for the CDR3: TGTGCCAGCAGCTTAGTGGCAGGGTATGGCAATCAGCCCCAGCATTTT.

This clonotype occurred many times. The chain links TRBV12-3 or TRBV12-4 to TRBJ1-3, with TRBD1 identical over 7 bases. V lost 5 bases, J lost 4 bases, and 2 bases stayed unmatched. CDR3 length equals 13 residues. CDR3 amino acids: CASSRDSGNTIYF. CDR3 nucleotide sequence: TGTGCCAGCAGTAGGGACAGCGGAAACACCATATATTTT.

The chain joins TRBV27 to TRBJ1-6, with D unresolved. CDR1 and CDR2 from the germline V gene are MNHEY and SMNVEV (reference sequence). The CDR3 length is 12 residues. V dropped 6 bases and J dropped 13 bases, with 13 bases sitting between them. The CDR3 DNA sequence: TGTGCCAGCAGCCCGACCCCCGGCCCCCTCCACTTT. Its translation is CASSPTPGPLHF.

The V and J genes are TRBV20-1 and TRBJ2-7, with D hard to call. The germline V gene has CDR1 DFQATT and CDR2 SNEGSKA (reference sequence). CDR3 size: 16 residues. V gave up 5 bases and J gave up 3 bases, with 23 bases separating them. The CDR3 sequence: CSAEPKGWNVNYEQYF. The CDR3, as DNA: TGCAGTGCTGAGCCTAAAGGGTGGAACGTAAACTACGAGCAGTACTTC.

This clonotype was found many times. The chain employs TRBV20-1 and TRBJ2-3; 8 nucleotides match TRBD2. Unmatched junction bases numbered 10, after V lost 5 bases and J lost 9 bases. Germline loops: CDR1 DFQATT, CDR2 SNEGSKA (reference sequence). This CDR3 contains 13 residues. The CDR3 DNA reads TGCAGTGCTCAGACCCCGGGACTAGGGACGCAGTATTTT. Residues: CSAQTPGLGTQYF.

Many counts were recorded for this clonotype. This chain links TRBV4-3 with TRBJ2-3; the D gene is possibly TRBD2 (6 bases). Trimming removed 4 bases from V and 2 bases from J, with 10 bases in between. The CDR3 has 14 residues. Per the germline V gene, CDR1 is LGHNA and CDR2 is YSLEER. The chain's CDR3 is CASSLGTLTDTQYF. The CDR3, as DNA: TGCGCCAGCAGCCTCGGGACTCTCACAGATACGCAGTATTTT.

The sample holds many counts of this clonotype. J is TRBJ2-1 and V is TRBV5-1; 8 nucleotides line up with TRBD2. Germline lookup yields CDR1 SGHRS and CDR2 YFSETQ. Trimming cost V 0 bases and J 4 bases; bases outside gene matches: 6. The CDR3 sequence is 16 residues long. CDR3 nucleotide sequence: TGCGCCAGCAGCTTGGAACCTAGCGGGCTGTACAATGAGCAGTTCTTC. This encodes CASSLEPSGLYNEQFF.

This chain uses TRBV5-1 with TRBJ2-5, with 8 bases lining up with TRBD1. This CDR3 region has 19 residues. Trimming at V came to 0 bases and at J to 5 bases, leaving 18 bases not matched to a gene. Germline V gene lookup returns CDR1 SGHRS and CDR2 YFSETQ. This chain's CDR3 is CASSLVRDALGQGMETQYF. The CDR3 coding sequence is TGCGCCAGCAGCTTGGTCCGGGATGCCCTCGGACAGGGAATGGAGACCCAGTACTTC.

The V and J genes are TRBV7-3 and TRBJ1-1; 7 bases are a match to TRBD1. Germline V gene data show CDR1 as SGHTA and CDR2 as FQGTGA. V trimming: 4 bases; J trimming: 3 bases; junction bases outside the gene matches: 2. The CDR3 is 13 residues long. The CDR3 region is CASSSTGHTEAFF. The CDR3 region has the DNA TGTGCCAGCAGCTCGACAGGGCACACTGAAGCTTTCTTT.

A note on this clonotype: Just one base apart from a much larger clone, this may be a read error. This chain joins TRBV5-1 and TRBJ2-2, with a possible D match to TRBD1 (6 bases). Germline V gene data show CDR1 as SGHRS and CDR2 as YFSETQ. This CDR3 is built from 16 residues. CDR3 region: CASSSTGPANTGEMFF. The DNA of the CDR3 is TGCGCCAGCAGCTCAACAGGGCCGGCGAACACCGGGGAGATGTTTTTT. Based on the CDR3 plus reference TRBV5-1 and TRBJ2-2, the full variable domain is KAGVTQTPRYLIKTRGQQVTLSCSPISGHRSVSWYQQTPGQGLQFLFEYFSETQRNKGNFPGRFSGRQFSNSRSEMNVSTLELGDSALYLCASSSTGPANTGEMFFGEGSRLTVL.

This clonotype was counted many times. The gene calls are TRBV6-5 and TRBJ2-2, with 9 bases aligning to TRBD1. Germline trimming cut 0 bases from V and 6 bases from J; bases unmatched to any gene: 5. The CDR3 contains 16 residues. The V gene's germline CDR1 is MNHEY and CDR2 SVGAGI. The chain's CDR3 is CASSYSGTGYPGELFF. For the CDR3, the DNA is TGTGCCAGCAGTTACTCGGGGACAGGGTATCCCGGGGAGCTGTTTTTT.

This clonotype was detected ten times or more. The chain is built from TRBV7-2 and TRBJ2-7; TRBD2 agrees at 7 bases. The germline CDR1 and CDR2 sequences are SGHTA and FQGNSA. The CDR3 is 15 amino acids. The J segment lost 5 bases and the V segment lost 5 bases, leaving 12 bases of the junction unmatched. This CDR3 is CASSPTSSGVNEQYF. CDR3 sequence (DNA): TGTGCCAGCAGCCCAACCTCCAGCGGGGTAAACGAGCAGTACTTC.

Ten or more counts support this clonotype. This chain uses TRBV12-3 or TRBV12-4 with TRBJ1-2; D call uncertain. V dropped 6 bases and J dropped 3 bases, with 11 bases sitting between them. This CDR3 has 13 amino acids. The chain's CDR3 is CASSPGSHYGYTF. Here the CDR3 DNA reads TGTGCCAGCAGCCCCGGCAGTCACTATGGCTACACCTTC.

This clonotype occurred many times. This chain uses TRBV7-2 with TRBJ2-1; weak D call: TRBD1 (6 bases). Germline CDR1 SGHTA, CDR2 FQGNSA. V was clipped by 3 bases and J by 1 base, with 7 bases between them. The CDR3 sequence is 14 residues long. The CDR3 coding sequence is TGTGCCAGCAGCTTCGGACAGTCCTACAATGAGCAGTTCTTC. Its protein is CASSFGQSYNEQFF. The full variable domain, completed using reference TRBV7-2 and TRBJ2-1, is GAGVSQSPSNKVTEKGKDVELRCDPISGHTALYWYRQSLGQGLEFLIYFQGNSAPDKSGLPSDRFSAERTGGSVSTLTIQRTQQEDSAVYLCASSFGQSYNEQFFGPGTRLTVL.

V and J are TRBV20-1 and TRBJ2-3; D ambiguous. V was clipped by 7 bases and J by 2 bases, with 10 bases between them. Germline CDR1 DFQATT, CDR2 SNEGSKA (reference sequence). The CDR3 runs to 12 residues. The CDR3 DNA sequence: TGCAGTGGGGTAGCCCACACAGATACGCAGTATTTT. Translation gives CSGVAHTDTQYF.

V is TRBV6-2 or TRBV6-3 and J is TRBJ2-1; TRBD2 might be the D (7 bases). The germline V gene encodes CDR1 MNHEY and CDR2 SVGEGT. V lost 6 bases, J lost 3 bases, and 15 bases lay in between. The CDR3 sequence is 15 residues long. In DNA form, the CDR3 reads TGTGCCAGCAGAAGACGGGGGGCCCTCTACAATGAGCAGTTCTTC. Protein product: CASRRRGALYNEQFF.

Here the CDR3 reads CASRQPGGGTSYEQYF. DNA for the CDR3: TGTGCCAGCAGGCAACCCGGCGGGGGCACCTCCTACGAGCAGTACTTC. V gene TRBV6-5 combines with J gene TRBJ2-7; D possibly corresponds to TRBD2 (7 bases). The CDR3 spans 16 residues. V lost 6 bases and J 0 bases, leaving 18 bases between the germline ends. The V gene's germline CDR1 is MNHEY and CDR2 SVGAGI.

The sample holds a few counts of this clonotype. This chain links TRBV24-1 with TRBJ2-2, with TRBD1 matching 9 bases. The V gene end was trimmed by 4 bases and the J gene end by 7 bases; junction bases not matched to a gene: 6. CDR3 length: 15 amino acids. Germline values: CDR1 KGHDR, CDR2 SFDVKD. The CDR3 DNA is TGTGCCACCAGTGAAGAACAGGGGGCGGTCGGGGAGCTGTTTTTT. Its translation: CATSEEQGAVGELFF.

Of note for this clonotype: Its ends do not fully match the called genes, so a read error is possible. This chain connects TRBV27 to TRBJ2-5; D is undetermined. The CDR3 is 13 residues long. CDR1 and CDR2 (germline): MNHEY, SMNVEV (reference sequence). The CDR3 coding sequence is TGTGCCAGCAGTTTATCGGTGGGCTCGATCGTGGACTTC. This gives the protein CASSLSVGSIVDF.

This clonotype was detected only once. CDR3 in amino acids: CASSPVAGGTEAFF. CDR3 nucleotides: TGCGCCAGCAGCCCCGTGGCAGGGGGGACTGAAGCTTTCTTT. The chain is built from TRBV5-1 and TRBJ1-1; 7 bases line up with TRBD1. The CDR3 covers 14 residues. The germline V gene encodes CDR1 SGHRS and CDR2 YFSETQ. The junction had 8 bases not matched to a gene; V was cut back by 4 bases and J by 5 bases. Full variable domain (missing parts from reference TRBV5-1 and TRBJ1-1): KAGVTQTPRYLIKTRGQQVTLSCSPISGHRSVSWYQQTPGQGLQFLFEYFSETQRNKGNFPGRFSGRQFSNSRSEMNVSTLELGDSALYLCASSPVAGGTEAFFGQGTRLTVV.